Each of the 5 T cell receptor beta chains below was sequenced from the same sample in a study of shared clonotypes between healthy human individuals. Repertoires were generated with immunoSEQ multiplex PCR, while TCRdb's copy carries only in-frame clones and drops some. The data show over a million clones, with approximately 98.5% seen just once and 0.3% to 0.45% held by the top ten. Sequenced material: naive CD4+ T cells sorted from blood. Subset: CD45RA+ positively selected. The receptors stem from a man aged 25 to 45 in good health.

The chain uses TRBV11-2 and TRBJ2-2, with TRBD2 matching 7 bases. Germline assignment: CDR1 SGHAT and CDR2 FQNNGV. The CDR3 loop spans 13 amino acids. The trim removed 5 bases at V and 7 bases at J, leaving 4 bases unmatched. CDR3 in DNA: TGTGCCAGCAGCACCCGCGGGGGCGGGGAGCTGTTTTTT. Residues: CASSTRGGGELFF.

The CDR3 here is CASSLGDPDEQYF. CDR3 nucleotides: TGCGCCAGCAGCTTGGGGGACCCTGATGAGCAGTACTTC. The rearrangement joins TRBV5-1 to TRBJ2-7; D is possibly TRBD1 or TRBD2 (5 bases each). The germline V and J ends were trimmed by 0 bases and 7 bases, with 11 bases remaining between them. The CDR3 has 13 amino acids. Germline lookup yields CDR1 SGHRS and CDR2 YFSETQ.

This clone appeared a single time. The rearrangement uses TRBV7-2 and TRBJ1-2, with 7 bases that match TRBD1. Trimming cost V 2 bases and J 7 bases; bases outside gene matches: 7. The CDR3 is 14 residues long. Germline CDR1 reads SGHTA; CDR2 reads FQGNSA. CDR3 sequence reads: CASSLPGQGGGYTF. CDR3 nucleotide sequence: TGTGCCAGCAGCTTACCTGGGCAGGGGGGTGGCTACACCTTC.

The genes are TRBV6-5 and TRBJ2-1; D not certain. The germline CDR1 and CDR2 sequences are MNHEY and SVGAGI. The CDR3 has 13 residues. The V and J ends lost 2 bases and 5 bases respectively, with 7 bases between them. CDR3 residues: CASSYAQDNEQFF. In nucleotides, the CDR3 is TGTGCCAGCAGTTACGCTCAGGACAATGAGCAGTTCTTC.

This rearrangement joins TRBV27 to TRBJ2-3, with D perhaps TRBD2 (6 bases). CDR1 MNHEY and CDR2 SMNVEV come from the germline V gene (reference sequence). V was clipped by 3 bases and J by 0 bases, with 13 bases between them. The CDR3 is 16 residues long. The CDR3 DNA reads TGTGCCAGCAGTTTCGGTACTAGCCATAGCACAGATACGCAGTATTTT. It specifies CASSFGTSHSTDTQYF.